The 23 T cell receptor beta chains below were found in one sample sequenced in a study of vaccination effects on CD4 cells after COVID-19. No antigen has been assigned to these receptors. Between days 10 and 11 of culture, CD4+ T cells were separated out. The data were produced by immunoSEQ multiplex PCR, yet TCRdb's version contains in-frame clones alone and is incomplete. The table has tens of thousands of clones, 70% to 80% seen once. The sequencing here drew on CD4+ T cells from PBMCs cultured without peptide, taken before COVID-19 vaccination. The receptors shown here come from a human donor who received a COVID-19 vaccine.

The rearrangement links TRBV5-1 to TRBJ2-3; TRBD2 is a possible D gene (5 bases). V shed 0 bases and J shed 0 bases, with 8 bases lying between them. Germline lookup yields CDR1 SGHRS and CDR2 YFSETQ. The CDR3 spans 15 residues. This CDR3 reads CASSLGGPSTDTQYF. The DNA for the CDR3 is TGCGCCAGCAGCTTGGGCGGGCCAAGCACAGATACGCAGTATTTT.

This chain uses TRBV20-1 with TRBJ2-3; 7 bases match TRBD2. Germline V gives CDR1 DFQATT, CDR2 SNEGSKA (reference sequence). With V trimmed by 5 bases and J by 13 bases, 9 bases remained unmatched. The CDR3 is made up of 11 amino acids. CDR3: CSAGRGDNKYF. The CDR3 DNA reads TGCAGTGCTGGCCGGGGGGATAATAAGTATTTT.

This sequence joins TRBV10-3 and TRBJ2-7; 7 bases are shared with TRBD2. This CDR3 region has 14 residues. Germline-derived CDR1 and CDR2 are ENHRY and SYGVKD. V trimming: 3 bases; J trimming: 2 bases; junction bases outside the gene matches: 4. The CDR3 coding sequence is TGTGCCATCAGTGATAATCGGGGGGCCTACGAGCAGTACGTC. It translates to CAISDNRGAYEQYV.

A single count supports this clone. The chain recombines TRBV5-1 with TRBJ2-5, with D unresolved. The V end was cut by 7 bases, the J end by 5 bases, with 15 bases between. The germline CDR1 and CDR2 sequences are SGHRS and YFSETQ. The CDR3 runs 13 residues. CDR3 sequence reads: CASRRMTAETQYF. The CDR3 DNA reads TGCGCCAGCCGCCGGATGACCGCCGAGACCCAGTACTTC.

This chain uses TRBV9 with TRBJ1-3; D is ambiguous. Germline-derived CDR1 and CDR2 are SGDLS and YYNGEE. CDR3 length equals 14 residues. V was pared by 0 bases and J by 1 base, with 5 bases between. The DNA of the CDR3 is TGTGCCAGCAGCGTAGACGGATCTGGAAACACCATATATTTT. This encodes CASSVDGSGNTIYF.

V gene TRBV10-3 combines with J gene TRBJ2-7; D gene ambiguous. The CDR3 spans 12 residues. The V end lost 3 bases, the J end lost 6 bases, and 9 bases lay between the germline ends. The V gene's germline CDR1 is ENHRY and CDR2 SYGVKD. The CDR3 sequence is CAISEGQVEQYV. CDR3 nucleotides: TGTGCCATCAGTGAAGGGCAGGTCGAGCAGTACGTC.

V and J are TRBV3-1 (or the pseudogene TRBV3-2) and TRBJ1-5, with D uncertain. This CDR3 has 17 amino acids. Trimming pared 1 base from V and 3 bases from J, leaving 16 bases between. The germline CDR1 and CDR2 sequences are LGHDT and YNNKEL (reference sequence). In DNA form, the CDR3 reads TGTGCCAGCAGCCAAGGTATAGACGTCGGATTCAATCAGCCCCAGCATTTT. Protein sequence: CASSQGIDVGFNQPQHF.

The chain joins TRBV18 to TRBJ2-5; no clear D gene. Germline lookup yields CDR1 KGHSH and CDR2 LQKENI. The V end was cut by 2 bases, the J end by 5 bases, with 12 bases between. The CDR3 consists of 14 residues. CDR3 DNA: TGTGCCAGCTCACCAAGTTTCGGCGTGGAGACCCAGTACTTC. Translated: CASSPSFGVETQYF.

V usage is TRBV6-5 and J usage is TRBJ1-3; a weak D match, TRBD1 (6 bases). The CDR3 is 14 amino acids. V was pared by 6 bases and J by 1 base, with 10 bases between. Germline assignment: CDR1 MNHEY and CDR2 SVGAGI. The chain's CDR3 is CASRDTGSGNTIYF. The CDR3 region has the DNA TGTGCCAGCAGGGACACAGGGTCTGGAAACACCATATATTTT.

The V gene is TRBV7-9, the J gene TRBJ1-1, with D possibly TRBD1 on 6 matching bases. Germline CDR1 reads SEHNR; CDR2 reads FQNEAQ (reference sequence). The CDR3 is 14 amino acids. Trimming removed 1 base at V and 4 bases at J, with 10 bases between. CDR3: CASSLGSGATEAFF. Here the CDR3 DNA reads TGTGCCAGCAGCTTAGGTTCAGGGGCCACTGAAGCTTTCTTT.

This chain links TRBV11-2 with TRBJ1-5, with D perhaps matching TRBD1 (5 bases). This CDR3 has 17 residues. V lost 5 bases and J 4 bases, leaving 21 bases between the germline ends. The germline V gene encodes CDR1 SGHAT and CDR2 FQNNGV. CDR3 loop: CASSRKRLQGSNQPQHF. CDR3 nucleotides: TGTGCCAGCAGCCGCAAGCGCCTTCAGGGTTCTAATCAGCCCCAGCATTTT.

To note about this clone: The junction differs from germline at one of its ends, possibly a read error. The gene calls are TRBV7-6 and TRBJ2-1; unclear D gene. The CDR3 has 17 amino acids. The germline V gene encodes CDR1 SGHVS and CDR2 FNYEAQ. CDR3 protein: CASSLEPPAGSDNEQFF. CDR3 sequence (DNA): TGTGCCAGCAGCTTAGAGCCGCCGGCAGGCTCCGACAATGAGCAGTTCTTC. Combining the CDR3 with reference TRBV7-6 and TRBJ2-1 gives the whole variable domain GAGVSQSPRYKVTKRGQDVALRCDPISGHVSLYWYRQALGQGPEFLTYFNYEAQQDKSGLPNDRFSAERPEGSISTLTIQRTEQRDSAMYRCASSLEPPAGSDNEQFFGPGTRLTVL.

The chain couples TRBV9 to TRBJ1-5; D gene uncertain. Trimming stripped 2 bases from V and 0 bases from J, with 6 bases between. CDR1 and CDR2 from the germline V gene are SGDLS and YYNGEE. The CDR3 extends over 14 amino acids. In DNA, the CDR3 is TGTGCCAGCAGCGTGTGGGATAGCAATCAGCCCCAGCATTTT. Translated: CASSVWDSNQPQHF. The full variable domain, in which reference TRBV9 and TRBJ1-5 provide the parts outside the CDR3, is DSGVTQTPKHLITATGQRVTLRCSPRSGDLSVYWYQQSLDQGLQFLIQYYNGEERAKGNILERFSAQQFPDLHSELNLSSLELGDSALYFCASSVWDSNQPQHFGDGTRLSIL.

The chain combines TRBV21-1 with TRBJ2-7; the table calls TRBD1, which could not be checked here. TRBV21-1 is classified as a pseudogene. The CDR3 runs to 17 residues. The CDR3 protein is CASSPGTDFPEGIEQYV. The CDR3 nucleotides read TGTGCCAGCAGTCCCGGGACAGACTTTCCCGAAGGGATCGAGCAGTACGTC.

The chain is built from TRBV19 and TRBJ2-1; 8 nucleotides agree with TRBD1. The junction had 14 bases not matched to a gene; V was cut back by 5 bases and J by 8 bases. Germline values: CDR1 LNHDA, CDR2 SQIVND (reference sequence). The CDR3 runs 16 residues. The CDR3 DNA is TGTGCCAGTAGTTCTTCCTATCGGGACAGGTACGATGAGCAGTTCTTC. It yields the protein CASSSSYRDRYDEQFF.

CDR3 coding DNA: TGTGCCTGGAGTCTCCGGGACAGGGGCCTGAGGGGCACAGATACGCAGTATTTT. Translation: CAWSLRDRGLRGTDTQYF. The gene calls are TRBV30 and TRBJ2-3; 10 bases are shared with TRBD1. After removal of 2 bases from V and 1 base from J, the junction contained 12 bases not matched to a gene. The CDR3 totals 18 residues. Germline V CDR1 and CDR2: GTSNPN, SVGIG (reference sequence).

V and J are TRBV5-6 and TRBJ2-5, with 8 bases identical to TRBD2. The V segment lost 0 bases and the J segment 6 bases; nucleotides outside the gene matches: 4. Germline CDR1 reads SGHDT; CDR2 reads YYEEEE. This CDR3 has 14 amino acids. This chain's CDR3 is CASSLVAGGQTQYF. The CDR3 nucleotides are TGTGCCAGCAGCTTGGTGGCGGGGGGACAGACCCAGTACTTC.

This chain links TRBV7-2 with TRBJ2-5, with 7 bases identical to TRBD2. This CDR3 comprises 14 residues. The J segment lost 3 bases and the V segment lost 6 bases, leaving 7 bases of the junction unmatched. Germline lookup yields CDR1 SGHTA and CDR2 FQGNSA. CDR3 sequence: CASSRGREEETQYF. For the CDR3, the DNA is TGTGCCAGCAGTAGAGGCCGGGAGGAAGAGACCCAGTACTTC.

The chain carries TRBV3-1 (or the pseudogene TRBV3-2) and TRBJ1-2; TRBD1 aligns across 7 bases. Unmatched junction bases numbered 7, after V lost 2 bases and J lost 4 bases. Germline CDR1 reads LGHDT; CDR2 reads YNNKEL (reference sequence). This CDR3 contains 15 residues. Here the CDR3 reads CASSQSGGDSYGYTF. The CDR3 nucleotides read TGTGCCAGCAGCCAATCAGGGGGGGACAGCTATGGCTACACCTTC.

The chain joins TRBV7-3 to TRBJ2-2; TRBD1 or TRBD2 may be the D gene (5 bases each). The CDR3 is made up of 15 amino acids. Germline lookup yields CDR1 SGHTA and CDR2 FQGTGA. V was pared by 5 bases and J by 4 bases, with 14 bases between. The CDR3 is CASSPQVGGTGELFF. DNA of the CDR3: TGTGCCAGCAGCCCGCAAGTTGGGGGCACCGGGGAGCTGTTTTTT.

This chain joins TRBV9 and TRBJ1-1; D is perhaps TRBD1 (6 bases). Germline V CDR1 and CDR2: SGDLS, YYNGEE. The CDR3 is 15 residues long. The germline V and J ends were trimmed by 0 bases and 1 base, with 10 bases remaining between them. The CDR3 is CASSVVGATNTEAFF. CDR3 sequence (DNA): TGTGCCAGCAGCGTAGTGGGGGCCACGAACACTGAAGCTTTCTTT.

The chain carries TRBV12-5 and TRBJ1-2; tentatively, D is TRBD1 (5 bases). The CDR3 is 16 amino acids. V lost 3 bases and J lost 2, with 16 bases in between. Germline CDR1 is LGHNT and CDR2 is FRNRAP. The CDR3 coding sequence is TGTGCTAGTGGTTTCAACCCCGGGACGGCAAACTATGGCTACACCTTC. Protein product: CASGFNPGTANYGYTF. The complete variable domain, with remaining parts taken from reference TRBV12-5 and TRBJ1-2, reads DARVTQTPRHKVTEMGQEVTMRCQPILGHNTVFWYRQTMMQGLELLAYFRNRAPLDDSGMPKDRFSAEMPDATLATLKIQPSEPRDSAVYFCASGFNPGTANYGYTFGSGTRLTVV.

CDR3 nucleotides: TGTGCCAGCAGTTTATCTTACAATGAGCAGTTCTTC. Protein sequence: CASSLSYNEQFF. The chain joins TRBV28 to TRBJ2-1; no firm D call. The CDR3 is 12 residues long. The V gene lost 1 base and the J gene lost 4 bases, with 2 bases spanning the gap. Germline V gives CDR1 MDHEN, CDR2 SYDVKM.